The 16 T cell receptor beta chains below were found in one sample sequenced in a study of T cells in Graves' hyperthyroidism and ophthalmopathy. The investigators amplified TCR beta CDR3 regions from RNA transcripts. Researchers ran a first-round RT-PCR on the TCR CDR3 using the HTBI primer set. Using its own MiXCR run on the multiplex PCR reads, TCRdb lists one record per CDR3 protein. The data hold 360,000 or so distinct CDR3 sequences, with around 15% observed a single time. The sequencing sample was made of blood. These receptors originate from a woman in her fifties or sixties with Graves' ophthalmopathy.

The gene calls are TRBV12-3 or TRBV12-4 and TRBJ1-4, with D possibly matching TRBD1 (5 bases). Trimming left V 5 bases short and J 10 bases short, with 11 bases between. This CDR3 spans 12 amino acids. CDR3 DNA sequence: TGTGCCAGCAGTGCTAGGCAGGGAAAACTGTTTTTT. Protein: CASSARQGKLFF.

This clonotype occurred many times. The CDR3 reads CASSLEGPFGKLFF. CDR3 nucleotide sequence: TGTGCCAGCAGCTTAGAGGGACCCTTCGGAAAACTGTTTTTT. The chain carries TRBV7-8 and TRBJ1-4; TRBD1 might be the D (5 bases). Germline V CDR1 and CDR2: SGHVS, FQNEAQ. V was shortened by 1 base and J by 10 bases, with 13 bases between the two germline ends. The length of the CDR3 is 14 residues.

As concerns this clonotype: Just one base apart from a much larger clone, this may be a read error. This chain connects TRBV6-1 to TRBJ2-1; D possibly corresponds to TRBD2 (6 bases). Germline V gene sequence: CDR1 MNHNS, CDR2 SASEGT. The V gene lost 10 bases and the J gene lost 12 bases, with 19 bases spanning the gap. The CDR3 contains 12 residues. The CDR3 DNA sequence: TGTGCCACCTGGCTAGCGAGGGGTGGGCAGTTCTTC. Its translation is CATWLARGGQFF.

This clonotype was recorded at least ten times. The chain recombines TRBV20-1 with TRBJ2-3; 10 bases match TRBD2. The CDR3 is 17 amino acids. Germline CDR1 DFQATT, CDR2 SNEGSKA (reference sequence). With 5 bases clipped from V and 1 base from J, the junction kept 12 bases outside the gene matches. CDR3 sequence: CSAPPLQREGGTDTQYF. DNA for the CDR3: TGCAGTGCTCCACCACTACAGCGGGAGGGGGGCACAGATACGCAGTATTTT.

Remarks on this clonotype: This may stem from a read error, because a much larger clone lies one nucleotide away. The rearrangement uses TRBV12-3 or TRBV12-4 and TRBJ2-3; 8 bases are shared with TRBD2. This CDR3 contains 15 residues. CDR3 protein: CASSGTRSLTDMQYF. In nucleotides, the CDR3 is TGTGCCAGCAGTGGGACTAGATCTCTCACAGATATGCAGTATTTT.

For the CDR3, the DNA is TGTGCCAGCTCACCACTAACTGGCGGCCAAGAGACCCAGTACTTC. Its translation: CASSPLTGGQETQYF. V gene TRBV18 combines with J gene TRBJ2-5, with D unresolved. This CDR3 is 15 amino acids long. The germline V gene has CDR1 KGHSH and CDR2 LQKENI. Trimming shortened V by 1 base and J by 1 base, and 10 bases separated the two germline ends.

The V call is TRBV19, the J call TRBJ2-1; 7 bases map to TRBD2. CDR3 length: 14 amino acids. CDR1 and CDR2 (germline): LNHDA, SQIVND (reference sequence). Trimming at V came to 5 bases and at J to 6 bases, leaving 7 bases not matched to a gene. CDR3 coding DNA: TGTGCCAGTAGTGCGCCGGGAGGTAGCAATGAGCAGTTCTTC. Its protein product is CASSAPGGSNEQFF.

The chain couples TRBV6-1 to TRBJ1-2; 10 bases line up with TRBD1. The CDR3 contains 13 residues. Germline-derived CDR1 and CDR2 are MNHNS and SASEGT. Trimming cost V 6 bases and J 6 bases; bases outside gene matches: 4. CDR3 sequence: CASSRQGAHGYTF. The CDR3 DNA sequence: TGTGCCAGCAGCAGACAGGGGGCGCATGGCTACACCTTC.

This clonotype showed up just a few times. The chain carries TRBV12-3 or TRBV12-4 and TRBJ2-1; 13 nucleotides match TRBD2. The CDR3 covers 18 residues. Losses at the gene ends were 5 bases for V and 7 bases for J; bases not matched to a gene: 14. The CDR3 DNA reads TGTGCCAGCAGTACCCTGCTACTAGCGGGAGGGCCTTTTAATGAGCAGTTCTTC. Protein product: CASSTLLLAGGPFNEQFF.

This clonotype was seen a handful of times. The chain employs TRBV6-9 and TRBJ2-1; D may be TRBD1 or TRBD2 (5 bases each). The CDR3 has 15 amino acids. The V gene's germline CDR1 is MNHGY and CDR2 SVAAGI. The CDR3 protein is CANRGQRSSYNEQFF. The CDR3 DNA follows: TGTGCTAACCGGGGCCAGCGGAGCTCCTACAATGAGCAGTTCTTC.

Points on this clonotype: With a much larger clone just one base away, this may be a read error. Likely a read error: the CDR3 ends without its conserved phenylalanine or tryptophan. The chain links TRBV20-1 to TRBJ2-5; D may be TRBD1 (6 bases). V dropped 6 bases and J dropped 1 base, with 12 bases sitting between them. The CDR3 consists of 13 residues. Germline CDR1 and CDR2: DFQATT and SNEGSKA (reference sequence). In DNA form, the CDR3 reads TGCAGTGCCAAGAGGGGGTTCCAAGAGACCCAGTACCTC. This gives the protein CSAKRGFQETQYL.

In this sample, this clonotype turned up many times. J is TRBJ1-4 and V is TRBV2, with 8 nucleotides matching TRBD1. This CDR3 is 14 amino acids long. V was clipped by 9 bases and J by 7 bases; unmatched bases: 10. The germline CDR1 and CDR2 sequences are SNHLY and FYNNEI. CDR3 residues: CASSPGTGVEKLFF. The DNA of the CDR3 is TGTGCCAGTTCCCCAGGGACAGGTGTTGAAAAACTGTTTTTT.

This clonotype has a count of ten or more. As DNA, the CDR3 is TGTGCCAGCAGCTCTGGGGGCGTTCGCACAGATACGCAGTATTTT. It specifies CASSSGGVRTDTQYF. J is TRBJ2-3 and V is TRBV5-8, with D possibly matching TRBD1 (6 bases). The V gene's germline CDR1 is SGHTS and CDR2 YDEGEE. CDR3 size: 15 residues. V gave up 3 bases and J gave up 1 base, with 12 bases separating them.

In its sample, this clonotype was seen many times. The V and J genes are TRBV12-3 or TRBV12-4 and TRBJ2-5; 7 bases align to TRBD2. The V and J ends lost 5 bases and 5 bases, in that order; junction bases with no gene match: 8. CDR3 length: 14 amino acids. This CDR3 is CASSHAGLLETQYF. For the CDR3, the DNA is TGTGCCAGCAGTCACGCGGGACTACTGGAGACCCAGTACTTC.

V usage is TRBV7-2 and J usage is TRBJ2-7; 7 nucleotides line up with TRBD2. The CDR3 has 14 residues. Germline trimming cut 1 base from V and 6 bases from J; bases unmatched to any gene: 6. Per germline, CDR1 SGHTA and CDR2 FQGNSA. This CDR3 reads CASSLGGAGREQYF. The DNA for the CDR3 is TGTGCCAGCAGCTTAGGGGGAGCGGGACGCGAGCAGTACTTC.

This clonotype has a count of ten or more. The chain carries TRBV5-1 and TRBJ2-3, with D perhaps TRBD2 (6 bases). The ends were cut back, 7 bases at V and 1 base at J, with 13 bases in the middle. The CDR3 extends over 14 amino acids. Looked up from germline, CDR1 is SGHRS and CDR2 is YFSETQ. In DNA, the CDR3 is TGCGCCAGCCAGTCAGCGGGCCGCACAGATACGCAGTATTTT. Encoded protein: CASQSAGRTDTQYF.